These 18 T cell receptor beta chains were sequenced from one sample in a study of OX40 agonist ivuxolimab in advanced cancers. The data were produced by immunoSEQ multiplex PCR, yet TCRdb's version contains in-frame clones alone and is incomplete. The sample lists about 81,000 clones; about 92% were seen once. The source material was CD4+ or CD8+ T cells sorted from blood, sampled in a trial of the OX40 agonist ivuxolimab. Source of these receptors: an adult with an advanced solid tumor such as melanoma, head and neck, liver or kidney cancer.

This sequence joins TRBV6-6 and TRBJ1-5; tentative D call: TRBD1 (6 bases). V gave up 6 bases and J gave up 1 base, with 10 bases separating them. Germline V gene lookup returns CDR1 MNHNY and CDR2 SVGAGI (reference sequence). The CDR3 has 14 amino acids. CDR3 in amino acids: CASRPGQSNQPQHF. The DNA of the CDR3 is TGTGCCAGCAGGCCAGGACAGAGCAATCAGCCCCAGCATTTT.

The CDR3 DNA reads as TGTGCCAGCAGTCGACAGGGGGCCCCCTATAATTCACCCCTCCACTTT. Its protein product is CASSRQGAPYNSPLHF. The chain carries TRBV27 and TRBJ1-6; TRBD1 agrees at 10 bases. This CDR3 has 16 amino acids. Germline V gene lookup returns CDR1 MNHEY and CDR2 SMNVEV (reference sequence). After removal of 5 bases from V and 2 bases from J, the junction contained 3 bases not matched to a gene.

The V and J genes are TRBV18 and TRBJ1-5; D is perhaps TRBD1 (5 bases). The germline V gene encodes CDR1 KGHSH and CDR2 LQKENI. V lost 5 bases and J lost 1, with 18 bases in between. The CDR3 contains 17 residues. The CDR3 sequence: CASSEGLTLLSNQPQHF. As DNA, the CDR3 is TGTGCCAGCTCAGAGGGGTTAACCCTTTTGAGCAATCAGCCCCAGCATTTT.

The J gene is TRBJ1-2, the V gene TRBV23-1; 12 bases agree with TRBD1. TRBV23-1 qualifies as an ORF whose function is uncertain. Trimming removed 7 bases from V and 1 base from J; junction bases left unmatched: 7. This CDR3 is 16 amino acids long. The CDR3 loop is CASITGTGGRNYGYTF. For the CDR3, the DNA is TGCGCCAGCATTACGGGGACAGGGGGCCGTAACTATGGCTACACCTTC.

The rearrangement uses TRBV6-6 and TRBJ2-7; no clear D. CDR3 size: 15 residues. Trimming left V 2 bases short and J 5 bases short, with 16 bases between. Germline lookup yields CDR1 MNHNY and CDR2 SVGAGI (reference sequence). CDR3 in DNA: TGTGCCAGCAGTTACAACCTAGACGTAAAGGACGAGCAGTACTTC. Translated: CASSYNLDVKDEQYF.

The chain combines TRBV6-5 with TRBJ1-1; the match to TRBD1 covers 8 bases. CDR3 length: 16 amino acids. J gave up 5 bases and V 0 bases, and 8 bases lay outside the gene matches. Per germline, CDR1 MNHEY and CDR2 SVGAGI. CDR3 sequence: CASSYSGTGPWTEAFF. The CDR3 DNA reads as TGTGCCAGCAGTTACTCGGGGACAGGCCCTTGGACTGAAGCTTTCTTT.

The V call is TRBV4-3, the J call TRBJ1-1; D is unclear. The CDR3 runs 14 residues. CDR1 is LGHNA, CDR2 YSLEER, per germline. Deletions cut 1 base from V and 4 bases from J, with 10 bases between. CDR3 region: CASSQAGRTTEAFF. CDR3 DNA sequence: TGCGCCAGCAGCCAAGCGGGGAGGACCACTGAAGCTTTCTTT.

This chain connects TRBV6-1 to TRBJ2-4; D possibly corresponds to TRBD1 (6 bases). V was trimmed by 10 bases and J by 8 bases, leaving 12 bases between them. CDR3 length: 11 amino acids. Germline loops: CDR1 MNHNS, CDR2 SASEGT. Written as DNA, the CDR3 is TGTGCCATTAAACAGGGATACATTCAGTACTTC. Its translation is CAIKQGYIQYF.

The V call is TRBV7-6, the J call TRBJ1-1; TRBD1 matches at 9 bases. The CDR3 runs to 15 residues. CDR1 is SGHVS and CDR2 is FNYEAQ in the germline V gene. J was trimmed by 7 bases and V by 5 bases; bases with no gene match: 11. CDR3 protein: CASSPGQGTLHEAFF. The CDR3 bases are TGTGCCAGCAGCCCCGGACAGGGGACTCTTCATGAAGCTTTCTTT.

V gene TRBV7-6 combines with J gene TRBJ2-7; D is uncertain. This CDR3 contains 15 residues. Germline CDR1 and CDR2: SGHVS and FNYEAQ. The V and J ends lost 5 bases and 0 bases respectively, with 14 bases between them. CDR3 region: CASSLRVGYSYEQYF. CDR3 DNA: TGTGCCAGCAGCCTCCGCGTAGGGTACTCCTACGAGCAGTACTTC. Full variable domain (missing parts from reference TRBV7-6 and TRBJ2-7): GAGVSQSPRYKVTKRGQDVALRCDPISGHVSLYWYRQALGQGPEFLTYFNYEAQQDKSGLPNDRFSAERPEGSISTLTIQRTEQRDSAMYRCASSLRVGYSYEQYFGPGTRLTVT.

The gene calls are TRBV23-1 and TRBJ2-2, with TRBD1 identical over 11 bases. TRBV23-1 is an ORF; its function is uncertain. The CDR3 extends over 21 amino acids. Trimming at V came to 0 bases and at J to 0 bases, leaving 12 bases not matched to a gene. In nucleotides, the CDR3 is TGCGCCAGCAGTCAATCGACTCGCCGGGGACAGGGGGTTTCGAACACCGGGGAGCTGTTTTTT. Protein sequence: CASSQSTRRGQGVSNTGELFF.

The count of this clone is one. The V gene is TRBV19, the J gene TRBJ1-1; TRBD1 agrees at 8 bases. V was clipped by 5 bases and J by 4 bases; unmatched bases: 12. Germline lookup yields CDR1 LNHDA and CDR2 SQIVND (reference sequence). The length of the CDR3 is 16 residues. The CDR3 DNA reads TGTGCCAGTAGTGCCTTTAACAGGGGGGTTATCACTGAAGCTTTCTTT. It is translated as CASSAFNRGVITEAFF.

The chain joins TRBV6-5 to TRBJ2-2; tentatively, D is TRBD1 or TRBD2 (5 bases each). The CDR3 runs 14 residues. The germline CDR1 and CDR2 sequences are MNHEY and SVGAGI. Trimming removed 6 bases from V and 6 bases from J, with 14 bases in between. CDR3 DNA sequence: TGTGCCAGCAGGGGAGCAGGGTTCCCCGGGGAGCTGTTTTTT. It encodes CASRGAGFPGELFF.

This chain links TRBV4-3 with TRBJ1-1; possibly TRBD1 for D (6 bases). The V gene's germline CDR1 is LGHNA and CDR2 YSLEER. The CDR3 covers 16 residues. V was cut by 2 bases and J by 1 base, with 14 bases left in between. Here the CDR3 DNA reads TGCGCCAGCAGCCAATTCTACAGGGACGGGAACACTGAAGCTTTCTTT. It specifies CASSQFYRDGNTEAFF.

The chain uses TRBV4-1 and TRBJ1-5; D might be TRBD1 (6 bases). The V end was cut by 1 base, the J end by 2 bases, with 9 bases between. This CDR3 is 15 amino acids long. Germline V gene data show CDR1 as MGHRA and CDR2 as YSYEKL. The DNA for the CDR3 is TGCGCCAGCAGCCAAGTAGGGGGGGGCAATCAGCCCCAGCATTTT. Its protein is CASSQVGGGNQPQHF.

This sequence joins TRBV7-8 and TRBJ2-5; D is tentatively TRBD1 or TRBD2 (5 bases each). Trimming pared 7 bases from V and 11 bases from J, leaving 23 bases between. CDR3 length: 14 amino acids. Germline assignment: CDR1 SGHVS and CDR2 FQNEAQ. CDR3 sequence (DNA): TGTGCCAGCACCCTAGGACGGGACCTGAGAGAGCAGTACTTC. It translates to CASTLGRDLREQYF. Full variable domain (remainder filled in from reference TRBV7-8 and TRBJ2-5): GAGVSQSPRYKVAKRGQDVALRCDPISGHVSLFWYQQALGQGPEFLTYFQNEAQLDKSGLPSDRFFAERPEGSVSTLKIQRTQQEDSAVYLCASTLGRDLREQYFGPGTRLLVL.

This chain joins TRBV6-4 and TRBJ2-2; TRBD1 might be the D (6 bases). Trimming cost V 3 bases and J 4 bases, with 15 bases left between them. The CDR3 has 16 residues. Germline V gene sequence: CDR1 MRHNA, CDR2 SNTAGT. The CDR3 sequence: CASSERYRELTGELFF. CDR3 nucleotides: TGTGCCAGCAGTGAGCGGTACAGGGAGCTCACCGGGGAGCTGTTTTTT.

This clone is a singleton in its sample. This chain links TRBV28 with TRBJ1-1; D unresolved. CDR1 and CDR2 (germline): MDHEN, SYDVKM. V lost 3 bases to trimming and J lost 7 bases, with 24 bases between them. The CDR3 is 17 amino acids. As DNA, the CDR3 is TGTGCCAGCAGTTTTGGAGTGACGGAGCAAGATTATTTTGAAGCTTTCTTT. Its protein is CASSFGVTEQDYFEAFF.